This TCR beta chain was identified in a study of vaccination effects on CD4 cells after COVID-19 (dated by TCRdb to between 2022 and 2023). With regard to the full study: Each participant received two doses of an mRNA SARS-CoV-2 vaccine, either BNT162b2 or mRNA-1273. Altogether, around ten COVID-19 convalescent patients and 4 SARS-CoV-2-naive healthy vaccine recipients made up the full study. The study compared SARS-CoV-2 spike-specific CD4+ TCR repertoires before and after mRNA vaccination in COVID-19 convalescent patients and infection-naive vaccine recipients. Cultures from other donors in the study were sequenced with the Oncomine TCR Beta short-read assay on an Illumina iSeq 100.

Broader findings and caveats from the paper: Limitations of the study were the small number of convalescent patients and the absence of early post-infection timepoints. In healthy vaccine recipients, vaccine-induced clones were almost all SARS-CoV-2 mono-reactive, with only 1 of 255 being cross-reactive with common cold coronaviruses. Marked clonal contraction was observed in both infection-induced and vaccine-induced clones at late post-vaccination timepoints, consistent with waning T cell responses.

In the ViraFEST assay, PBMC were stimulated with viral peptide pools, and TCR sequencing was then used to find antigen-specific CD4+ T cell clonotypes based on their expansion. After less than 13 days of culture, CD4+ T cells were isolated with the EasySep CD4+ T cell isolation kit. Healthy vaccine recipients had no prior SARS-CoV-2 infection, confirmed by negative nucleocapsid antibodies before and after vaccination. Around 2 million PBMC per well were cultured in IMDM with about 5% human AB serum, 10 IU/ml IL-2 and gentamicin, plus 10 ug/ml peptides. Half of the culture medium was replaced with fresh IL-2-containing medium on days 3 and 7. Each peptide stimulation condition was cultured in triplicate wells unless otherwise noted. PBMC were separated from whole blood using Ficoll-Paque Plus gradient centrifugation and were then either cryopreserved at -140C or used fresh. The overlapping peptide pools covered the spike proteins of SARS-CoV-2 and of the common cold coronaviruses HCoV-NL63, HCoV-OC43 and HCoV-229E. The QIAamp micro DNA kit was used to extract genomic DNA from the cultured CD4+ T cells.

From its cysteine to its phenylalanine, the CDR3 spans 15 amino acids. The sequence is cut down to CDR3 DNA, 45 bases in frame from base 1. Looking up the germline V gene (reference sequence) yields CDR1 SGHKS and CDR2 YYEKEE. V sheds 3 bases and J sheds 4 bases, leaving 16 bases between their ends. Concerning this clone: Its antigen has not been determined. Base qualities were left out, and no much larger clone turns up one base away.

Libraries were constructed by the immunoSEQ multiplex PCR assay. DNA from the cultured, isolated CD4+ T cells was subjected to TCR beta CDR3 sequencing. In the authors' own workflow: The analysis removed non-productive TCR sequences, trimmed reads to the CDR3 region, and retained only CDR3s that were 7 or more amino acids long. Antigen-specific clonotypes were identified using the MANAFEST web app by comparison of expansion in peptide wells against reference cultures. To count as positive, a clone had to show expansion at FDR<0.05 compared with the reference and with all other wells, an odds ratio above 5, and a frequency above 0.1% in two replicate wells. Cross-reactive clonotypes were defined as significantly expanded in SARS-CoV-2 spike wells and in at least one common cold coronavirus spike condition. Levenshtein distance calculated with the stringdist R package was used to assess CDR3 similarity, and unrooted trees were constructed with ape in R 3.6.1. Here the immuneACCESS table is served through TCRdb, limited to in-frame sequences with V and J called. Missing clones are a known gap in these copies; in checked studies unresolved V genes cover under half, and the rest lacks a known reason. V, J and clone size reflect that table, while D and trimming were determined from the DNA. The sample has tens of thousands of clones on record, about three quarters of them singletons. The ten largest make up approximately 19% of the sample.

Sample: CD4+ T cells from PBMCs cultured with HCoV-NL63 spike peptides, taken before COVID-19 vaccination. This specimen's cell subset or site label, per the study, means: HCoV-NL63 spike overlapping peptide pool stimulation. This sequence was found in a human donor who received a COVID-19 vaccine. The V gene is TRBV5-5 and the J gene is TRBJ1-1; TRBD1 is possibly the D segment (6 matching bases). The DNA reads as follows: TGTGCCAGCAGCTCCACACAGGGTGTGAGCACTGAAGCTTTCTTT. This encodes CASSSTQGVSTEAFF.